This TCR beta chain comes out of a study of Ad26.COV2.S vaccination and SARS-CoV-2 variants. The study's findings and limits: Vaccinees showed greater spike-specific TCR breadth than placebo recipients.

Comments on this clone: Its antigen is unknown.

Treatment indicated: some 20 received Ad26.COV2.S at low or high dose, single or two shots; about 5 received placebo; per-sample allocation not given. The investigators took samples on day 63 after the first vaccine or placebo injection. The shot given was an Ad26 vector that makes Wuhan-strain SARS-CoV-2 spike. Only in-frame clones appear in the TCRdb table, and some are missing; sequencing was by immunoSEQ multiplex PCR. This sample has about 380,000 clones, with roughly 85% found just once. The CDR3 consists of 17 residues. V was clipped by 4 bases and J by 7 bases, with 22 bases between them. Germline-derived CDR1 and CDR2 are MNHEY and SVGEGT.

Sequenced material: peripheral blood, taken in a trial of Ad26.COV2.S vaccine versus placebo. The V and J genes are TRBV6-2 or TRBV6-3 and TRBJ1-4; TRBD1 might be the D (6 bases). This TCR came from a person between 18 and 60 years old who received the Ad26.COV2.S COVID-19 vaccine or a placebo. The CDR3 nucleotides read TGTGCCAGCAGTTCAAAGCCGCCCCAGGGGAAGCGTGAAAAACTGTTTTTT. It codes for CASSSKPPQGKREKLFF.